Listed below are T cell receptor beta chains from one sample, sequenced in a study of Ad26.COV2.S vaccination and SARS-CoV-2 variants. TCRdb keeps only in-frame clones here, not all; method: immunoSEQ multiplex PCR. The sample has about 350,000 clones; 92% are singletons. Sample: peripheral blood, taken after recovery from COVID-19. These receptor sequences come from a human donor who had recovered from COVID-19. The CDR3 runs from the conserved cysteine through the conserved F or W. The D gene is left open where the match is weak. Not every row has a clone size; where given, it reads once, few, many or a size class.

j_gene	abundance	d_gene	v_gene	CDR3nt	CDR3aa
TRBJ1-5	NA	TRBD1	TRBV18	TGTGCCAGCTCCCCAGGGGGGGGGAATCAGCCCCAGCATTTT	CASSPGGGNQPQHF
TRBJ1-3	NA	TRBD1	TRBV2	TGTGCCAGCAGTGGGACAGGGACTGGAAACACCATATATTTT	CASSGTGTGNTIYF
TRBJ1-4	NA	NA	TRBV27	TGTGCCAGCCAACCGTACAGGGCTGGTAATGAAAAACTGTTTTTT	CASQPYRAGNEKLFF
TRBJ1-1	once	TRBD1	TRBV29-1	TGCAGCGTTTCTCTCGGACAGGGGGGCACTGAAGCTTTCTTT	CSVSLGQGGTEAFF
TRBJ2-2	once	NA	TRBV2	TGTGCCAGCAGTGATCTTGAAAACACCGGGGAGCTGTTTTTT	CASSDLENTGELFF
TRBJ2-1	NA	TRBD2	TRBV25-1	TGTGCCAGCAGTTACACAAGCGGGGTGTACAATGAGCAGTTCTTC	CASSYTSGVYNEQFF
TRBJ2-3	once	TRBD2	TRBV7-2	TGTGCCAGCAGCTATTCTATAGCGGGGATACGCACAGATACGCAGTATTTT	CASSYSIAGIRTDTQYF
TRBJ2-7	NA	TRBD1	TRBV7-6	TGTGCCAGCAGCTTAGCCGGGACAGGGGGCTACGAGCAGTACTTC	CASSLAGTGGYEQYF
TRBJ2-5	NA	TRBD2	TRBV7-2	TGTGCCAGCAGCTCGGGACTAGCGGGCCAAGAGACCCAGTACTTC	CASSSGLAGQETQYF
TRBJ1-1	NA	NA	TRBV10-2	TGCGCCAGCAAAAGACAGGCTGAAGCTTTCTTT	CASKRQAEAFF
TRBJ2-7	NA	NA	TRBV13	TGTGCCAGCAGCTTAGTCGGGTCTCTCCCATACGAGCAGTACTTC	CASSLVGSLPYEQYF
TRBJ1-5	NA	TRBD1	TRBV5-4	TGTGCCAGCAGCCCGGACAGGGGACAGCCCCAGCATTTT	CASSPDRGQPQHF
TRBJ1-1	NA	NA	TRBV2	TGTGCCAGCCGTGGTGGGACTGAAGCTTTCTTT	CASRGGTEAFF
TRBJ1-2	NA	NA	TRBV5-4	TGTGCCAGCAGCCCGGACCCGGACAGCGCCTATGGCTACACCTTC	CASSPDPDSAYGYTF
TRBJ2-7	NA	TRBD1	TRBV19	TGTGCCAGTAGTACCCGGGACAGGGGGCGAGAGCAGTACTTC	CASSTRDRGREQYF
TRBJ1-6	NA	NA	TRBV7-9	TGTGCCAGCAGCTTATATACGGAGCCCAATAATTCACCCCTCCACTTT	CASSLYTEPNNSPLHF